This T cell receptor (beta chain) was recovered during a study of beta chain features in type 1 diabetes. About this clone: Its target is unknown.

Study results and limitations: TCRB CDR3 length was moderately but significantly reduced in all four CD4+ subsets of Type 1 diabetes patients. Diminished insertions and augmented deletions at VDJ junctions characterized type 1 diabetes patients.

V lost 1 base and J 3 bases, leaving 13 bases between the germline ends. The length of the CDR3 is 15 residues. Germline V CDR1 and CDR2: LGHNA, YSLEER. Expressed TCRB transcripts were sequenced because the isolated RNA had all been reverse transcribed beforehand. An average of around 3.9 million reads was obtained for naive, central memory and regulatory T cell samples. The protocol was immunoSEQ multiplex PCR, while the TCRdb copy is restricted to in-frame clones and leaves out a portion. The sample carries around 690,000 clones, 12% recorded once. Cells sorted by CD45RO/CCR7/CD25/CD127/CD95/CD27 comprised CD4+ naive, central memory, regulatory and stem cell-like memory cells.

This clonotype originated in a man aged 30 to 45 with type 1 diabetes. The sequenced material came from naive CD4+ T cells from blood. The gene calls are TRBV4-3 and TRBJ2-7, with D perhaps given as TRBD1 or TRBD2 (5 bases each). CDR3 residues: CASSQGRRQSYEQYF. The CDR3 region has the DNA TGCGCCAGCAGCCAAGGGAGGAGACAGAGCTACGAGCAGTACTTC.